The rows below give T cell receptor beta chains drawn from one sample of a study of cytomegalovirus exposure and HLA in healthy donors. The assay was immunoSEQ multiplex PCR, and TCRdb's table has in-frame clones only and misses some. The sample has 180,000 or so clones; approximately 80% are singletons. Sequenced input: PBMCs. These receptors were obtained from a girl aged 10 to 17 in good health and CMV-seropositive. Both conserved end residues are trimmed from each CDR3. For some rows the clone size is stated as once, few or many, or as a class when expanded; others skip it.

clone_size	cdr3_length	v_call	cdr3_aa
once	12	TRBV6-5	ASSYSAGEYGYT
NA	14	TRBV19	ASSNWMDRGLNEQF
NA	13	TRBV27	ASSPLRTDTYEQY
once	14	TRBV9	ASSAHSGVGSYEQY
few	12	TRBV10-1	ASTDGGSPNEQF
NA	13	TRBV25-1	ASSEQGVGNQPQH
NA	12	TRBV7-8	ASSPSGSFYEQY
once	12	TRBV9	ASSPSTYTDTQY
NA	14	TRBV7-7	ASSPWPSGSRETQY
few	13	TRBV27	ASSLQGLLGNTIY
NA	12	TRBV5-1	ASSGGTGVYEQY
few	13	TRBV5-4	ASSLDGRPFYEQY
NA	15	TRBV11-2	ASSLGGLAGYTREQY
NA	11	TRBV6-7	ASSYFSPRGYT
NA	12	TRBV7-9	ASSFRTGDTEAF
NA	11	TRBV27	ASSLRHTGELF
NA	15	TRBV25-1	ASGYTGTSGGFYEQY
few	14	TRBV7-9	ASSLFPSGRSDTQY
NA	13	TRBV19	ASSIRDREIQPQH
once	12	TRBV5-1	ASSLVLAGDEQY
once	12	TRBV11-2	ASRLAGGHYEQY
NA	12	TRBV5-1	ASSLGGDRAEAF
NA	16	TRBV27	ASSDGIGTSGRADTQY
NA	14	TRBV18	ASSARQGPTATEAF
NA	12	TRBV29-1	SVAGLAGSYEQY
few	12	TRBV27	ATRLAGGPYEQY
NA	13	TRBV27	ASSHRGDGADTQY
NA	12	TRBV29-1	SAVRRANTDTQY
NA	12	TRBV10-1	ASTMGQGTDTQY